This is a list of T cell receptor beta chains from one sample in a study of cytomegalovirus exposure and HLA in healthy donors. The protocol was immunoSEQ multiplex PCR, while the TCRdb copy is restricted to in-frame clones and leaves out a portion. The sample carries under 150,000 clones, over 65% recorded once. The sequenced sample consisted of PBMCs. These receptors were obtained from a male donor in good health and CMV-seronegative. Both conserved end residues are part of each CDR3. D genes are given only for firm matches. Rows may omit the clone size; those that give it use once, few, many or a size class.

j_call d_call clone_size v_call cdr3_nt cdr3_aa
TRBJ1-1 TRBD1 NA TRBV29-1 TGCAGCGTGGGACAGGGGTTCGTCACTGAAGCTTTCTTT CSVGQGFVTEAFF
TRBJ1-5 NA NA TRBV28 TGTGCCACCGGTCCTCCCAATCAGCCCCAGCATTTT CATGPPNQPQHF
TRBJ2-6 TRBD1 NA TRBV10-3 TGTGCCATGGGCCCGGGACAGGGGGTCTCTGGGGCCAACGTCCTGACTTTC CAMGPGQGVSGANVLTF
TRBJ1-2 TRBD1 once TRBV19 TGTGCCAGTAGTACAGGGGGCGACGGCTACACCTTC CASSTGGDGYTF
TRBJ1-1 NA NA TRBV13 TGTGCCAGCAGCCGTCCCGGGGAGGGGGAGGACACTGAAGCTTTCTTT CASSRPGEGEDTEAFF
TRBJ2-7 TRBD1 once TRBV27 TGTGCCAGCAGTTGGGGACAGGGGGCTCGCGAGCAGTACTTC CASSWGQGAREQYF
TRBJ2-7 NA once TRBV5-1 TGCGCCAGCAGCTCTAGCGACGCACAGCAGTACTTC CASSSSDAQQYF
TRBJ1-2 NA NA TRBV29-1 TGCAGCGTTGTGGGGGGGCAGGGAGAAGCCCCCTATGGCTACACCTTC CSVVGGQGEAPYGYTF
TRBJ1-2 NA NA TRBV14 TGTGCCAGCAGCCCCCGTACAGGGCCATTCAGTGGCTACACCTTC CASSPRTGPFSGYTF
TRBJ1-1 TRBD1 NA TRBV10-2 TGCGCCAGCAGTAATTTACAGGGGGCCCCGAACACTGAAGCTTTCTTT CASSNLQGAPNTEAFF
TRBJ2-1 TRBD2 NA TRBV19 TGTGCCAGTAGATCTATCGGGACTAGCGGGAGGGCCCGCGAGCAGTTCTTC CASRSIGTSGRAREQFF
TRBJ2-1 TRBD2 NA TRBV14 TGTGCCAGCAGCCATAGCGGGAGGGGTGAGCAGTTCTTC CASSHSGRGEQFF
TRBJ1-3 NA NA TRBV6-5 TGTGCCAGCAGCCGAACTGAAGGAAACACCATATATTTT CASSRTEGNTIYF
TRBJ2-7 TRBD2 NA TRBV28 TGTGCCAGCAGTGTCGAACCGGGACTATCATACGAGCAGTACTTC CASSVEPGLSYEQYF
TRBJ1-1 NA NA TRBV7-8 TGTGCCAGCAGCCGTCAGGCCCTCCTGAACACTGAAGCTTTCTTT CASSRQALLNTEAFF
TRBJ2-3 NA NA TRBV10-3 TGTGCCATTAACTCAAAGGAGGGGAGGAGCACAGATACGCAGTATTTT CAINSKEGRSTDTQYF
TRBJ2-2 TRBD2 NA TRBV5-1 TGCGCCAGCAGCTTGATTCCCGGACTAGAGGCGGGGGAGCTGTTTTTT CASSLIPGLEAGELFF
TRBJ2-1 TRBD2 NA TRBV4-3 TGCGCCAGCAGCCAAGAGGTCGGGAGGAAATACAATGAGCAGTTCTTC CASSQEVGRKYNEQFF
TRBJ2-1 NA NA TRBV5-6 TGTGCCAGCAGCTCAGACAGTTCTAGTTTCGGGCAGTTCTTC CASSSDSSSFGQFF
TRBJ2-2 NA once TRBV2 TGTGCCAGCACGGGTCGGAACGGGGAGCTGTTTTTT CASTGRNGELFF
TRBJ2-6 TRBD2 NA TRBV12-5 TGTGCTAGTGCCATCGTAGCGGGAGGACCCAACTCTGGGGCCAACGTCCTGACTTTC CASAIVAGGPNSGANVLTF
TRBJ2-7 NA NA TRBV6-5 TGTGCCAGCAGTCCCGACGGAGGGGCCTACGAGCAGTACTTC CASSPDGGAYEQYF
TRBJ1-5 NA few TRBV9 TGTGCCAGCAGCGTAGGGCCAAATCGTGGTCAGCCCCAGCATTTT CASSVGPNRGQPQHF
TRBJ2-7 NA few TRBV27 TGTGCCAGCAGTTCGACTGGCACCTTCTACGAGCAGTACTTC CASSSTGTFYEQYF
TRBJ1-5 TRBD1 NA TRBV7-2 TGTGCCAGCAGCCCGGACAGGGGCGGATATAGCAATCAGCCCCAGCATTTT CASSPDRGGYSNQPQHF
TRBJ2-5 NA NA TRBV27 TGTGCCAGTCGGCGGGGCGAGACCCAGTACTTC CASRRGETQYF
TRBJ1-1 TRBD1 few TRBV19 TGTGCCAGTAGAGAACAGGGGACTGAAGCTTTCTTT CASREQGTEAFF
TRBJ2-7 NA NA TRBV7-9 TGTTCCAGCAGCCCAGACATAGGCGAGCAGTACTTC CSSSPDIGEQYF
TRBJ2-1 NA NA TRBV7-9 TGTGCCAGCAGCTTAGCGTCGGGGAATGAGCAGTTCTTC CASSLASGNEQFF
TRBJ2-7 NA NA TRBV5-1 TGCGCCAGCAGCTCTGACACTTACGAGCAGTACTTC CASSSDTYEQYF
TRBJ2-1 NA NA TRBV13 TGTGCCAGCAGCTTCCTCGGAGGAGGTTTAAATGAGCAGTTCTTC CASSFLGGGLNEQFF
TRBJ2-5 NA NA TRBV7-2 TGTGCCAGCAGCCTCTTCAGGGGAGAGACCCAGTACTTC CASSLFRGETQYF
TRBJ2-7 TRBD1 NA TRBV7-9 TGTGCCAGCAGCTTATCGTTCGGGACAGACCATCCGTCCTACGAGCAGTACTTC CASSLSFGTDHPSYEQYF
TRBJ1-3 NA once TRBV19 TGTGCCAGTAGTATAGCCCGGAGCTCTGGAAACACCATATATTTT CASSIARSSGNTIYF
TRBJ2-3 TRBD2 NA TRBV5-4 TGTGCCAGCAGCTTGGCTCTAGCGGGAGGGCGCCCAGATACGCAGTATTTT CASSLALAGGRPDTQYF
TRBJ1-1 NA NA TRBV27 TGTGCCAGCAAACCCGCTCGGGGATTGAACACTGAAGCTTTCTTT CASKPARGLNTEAFF
TRBJ2-1 NA NA TRBV6-5 TGTGCCACTAGTTCCCCCACCTACAATGAGCAGTTCTTC CATSSPTYNEQFF
TRBJ1-3 TRBD1 few TRBV28 TGTGCCAGCACCCCCCTGACAGGGGTGGGAAACACCATATATTTT CASTPLTGVGNTIYF
TRBJ2-1 NA NA TRBV5-8 TGTGCCAGCAGCCCCGACAGGACGAATTCTTACAATGAGCAGTTCTTC CASSPDRTNSYNEQFF